The clone carrying this T cell receptor beta chain turned up a few times. Measured with immunoSEQ multiplex PCR; TCRdb has only the in-frame clones, and not every one. The table shows around 70,000 clones, with 84% occurring only once. This entry belongs to a study of blood T cell repertoires in COVID-19. Study details: In each case, the material was cDNA or gDNA derived from T cells, B-cell-depleted T cells, or PBMCs.

V shed 4 bases, J shed 2 bases, and the junction held 0 bases outside the gene matches. CDR3 length equals 14 residues. CDR1 and CDR2 (germline): MNHEY, SVGEGT. This clonotype was sampled from a man in his 70s with acute or convalescent COVID-19. The sequenced sample consisted of peripheral blood. The chain couples TRBV6-2 or TRBV6-3 to TRBJ2-7, with 12 bases aligning to TRBD2. The CDR3 nucleotides are TGTGCCAGCAGTTGGACTAGCGGGACCTACGAGCAGTACTTC. Protein: CASSWTSGTYEQYF.